What follows are 2 T cell receptor beta chains derived from one specimen sequenced in a study of control samples from healthy donors and cancer patients. Generated by immunoSEQ multiplex PCR, the TCRdb table keeps only in-frame clones and is missing some. This repertoire shows some 120,000 clones, approximately 84% found once; its top ten account for 1.5% to 2%. The specimen was blood. These receptors all come from a man aged 18 to 35 in good health.

The rearrangement uses TRBV9 and TRBJ1-3, with a weak D call TRBD1 (5 bases). The CDR3 extends over 13 amino acids. The V and J ends lost 10 bases and 4 bases respectively, with 15 bases between them. The germline V gene has CDR1 SGDLS and CDR2 YYNGEE. The CDR3 is CASSRGTGNTIYF. For the CDR3, the DNA is TGTGCCTCCAGTAGGGGTACAGGAAACACCATATATTTT.

This clone was detected only once. The CDR3 DNA is TGCAGCGTTGAAGATATGGTAATCAACAATGAGCAGTTCTTC. It is translated as CSVEDMVINNEQFF. The chain employs TRBV29-1 and TRBJ2-1, with D unclear. The CDR3 runs 14 residues. CDR1 and CDR2 from the germline V gene are SQVTM and ANQGSEA. V gave up 0 bases and J gave up 5 bases, with 11 bases separating them.